One T cell receptor beta chain is described in this entry. This CDR3 has 13 amino acids. With 4 bases removed from V and 2 bases from J, the gap between germline ends came to 7 bases. Germline CDR1 KGHDR, CDR2 SFDVKD. This table comes from immunoSEQ multiplex PCR, and its TCRdb copy is limited to in-frame clones, with some not included. Here the sample spans some 73,000 clones, about 74% being singletons. One Seattle source followed patients from active infection through their disease course. This record belongs to a study of blood T cell repertoires in COVID-19. Study-level background: From the United States, Italy and Spain came samples of acute and convalescent COVID-19. The analysed material was cDNA or gDNA that came from T cells, B-cell-depleted T cells, or PBMCs.

This clonotype was sampled from a man aged 70 or older with COVID-19, enrolled during active disease. The sequenced material came from peripheral blood. This chain joins TRBV24-1 and TRBJ1-2; D ambiguous. Written as DNA, the CDR3 is TGTGCCACCAGTGAGGCCAGAAACTATGGCTACACCTTC. Residues: CATSEARNYGYTF.